This T cell receptor beta chain was profiled in a study of neoadjuvant anti-PD-1 for oral cavity cancer. Generated by immunoSEQ multiplex PCR, the TCRdb table keeps only in-frame clones and is missing some. The sample holds around 31,000 clones; 87% are singletons and the top ten take under 4%. Patients were newly diagnosed with stage II-IVA oral cavity squamous cell carcinoma without prior systemic or radiation treatment. The patients had HPV-negative, locally advanced oral cavity squamous cell carcinoma. In regard to this clone: Its antigen is not known.

Findings and limits, study-wide: Higher pretreatment Treg/Th17 ratios tracked higher pretreatment blood clonality. Each response group had just a few patients in TCR analyses.

Between the trimmed V and J ends, which lost 1 base and 6 bases, there was a span of 7 bases. The CDR3 has 12 amino acids. Germline V gene data show CDR1 as GTSNPN and CDR2 as SVGIG (reference sequence). The chain couples TRBV30 to TRBJ1-5; D is unclear. This material consisted of PBMCs, taken before nivolumab (anti-PD-1) treatment. This sequence originates from a person between 40 and 85 years old with oral cavity squamous cell carcinoma. The CDR3 coding sequence is TGTGCCTGGAGTGCGAAAGTTCAGCCCCAGCATTTT. This gives the protein CAWSAKVQPQHF.